The clone carrying this T cell receptor beta chain was detected only a few times. The CDR3 is 16 residues long. J gave up 0 bases and V 1 base, and 3 bases lay outside the gene matches. Germline V gene sequence: CDR1 LNHNV, CDR2 YYDKDF (reference sequence). TCRdb processed the RT-PCR reads anew with MiXCR; each CDR3 protein has one entry. The table shows almost 700,000 distinct CDR3 sequences, with 11% to 15% occurring only once. The sequenced sample consisted of memory CD4+ T cells from blood. This rearrangement joins TRBV15 to TRBJ2-3, with TRBD1 matching 8 bases. This TCR derives from a female donor in good health, serving as a healthy control. CDR3 in DNA: TGTGCCACCAGCAGAGGACAGGGGCCAAGCACAGATACGCAGTATTTT. Translating gives CATSRGQGPSTDTQYF. Full variable domain (rest looked up from reference TRBV15 and TRBJ2-3): DAMVIQNPRYQVTQFGKPVTLSCSQTLNHNVMYWYQQKSSQAPKLLFHYYDKDFNNEADTPDNFQSRRPNTSFCFLDIRSPGLGDTAMYLCATSRGQGPSTDTQYFGPGTRLTVL.